Listed below are T cell receptor beta chains from one sample, sequenced in a study of blood T cell repertoires in COVID-19. Sequencing was performed with immunoSEQ multiplex PCR; in TCRdb, only in-frame clones are kept and a portion is missing. The sample records about 330,000 clones, approximately 90% being singletons. Sequenced sample: peripheral blood. The receptors originated from a woman aged 45 to 65 with active or convalescent COVID-19. The conserved cysteine and the conserved F or W are not part of the CDR3 here.

CDR3 length: 16
V gene: TRBV15
J gene: TRBJ1-3
CDR3 protein: ATSRRDRGLPSGNTIY

CDR3 length: 12
V gene: TRBV5-1
J gene: TRBJ1-2
CDR3 protein: ASSPGQAIYGYT

CDR3 length: 14
V gene: TRBV10-1
J gene: TRBJ1-6
CDR3 protein: ASCNYLTGVDSPLH

CDR3 length: 13
V gene: TRBV27
J gene: TRBJ1-1
CDR3 protein: ASSLNFEGNTEAF

CDR3 length: 14
V gene: TRBV5-1
J gene: TRBJ2-5
CDR3 protein: ASSWKLAGGVETQY

CDR3 length: 12
V gene: TRBV30
J gene: TRBJ1-4
CDR3 protein: AWSPYPGQLRMF

CDR3 length: 13
V gene: TRBV19
J gene: TRBJ1-5
CDR3 protein: ASSIARSSNQPQH

CDR3 length: 14
V gene: TRBV21-1
J gene: TRBJ2-3
CDR3 protein: ASTTWTSGDTDTQY

CDR3 length: 12
V gene: TRBV5-8
J gene: TRBJ1-2
CDR3 protein: ASSFGQANYGYT

CDR3 length: 12
V gene: TRBV3-1/TRBV3-2
J gene: TRBJ2-7
CDR3 protein: ASSSSGRAYEQY

CDR3 length: 14
V gene: TRBV27
J gene: TRBJ2-3
CDR3 protein: ASSFRAGRLGDTQY

CDR3 length: 14
V gene: TRBV4-2
J gene: TRBJ2-1
CDR3 protein: ASSQVGTSYSNEQF

CDR3 length: 12
V gene: TRBV3-1/TRBV3-2
J gene: TRBJ2-7
CDR3 protein: ASSRTDSSYEQY

CDR3 length: 12
V gene: TRBV24-1
J gene: TRBJ2-2
CDR3 protein: ATRGLAGAGELF

CDR3 length: 13
V gene: TRBV5-1
J gene: TRBJ2-3
CDR3 protein: ASSLFAESTDTQY

CDR3 length: 12
V gene: TRBV7-9
J gene: TRBJ2-7
CDR3 protein: ASSFWTGTYEQY

CDR3 length: 12
V gene: TRBV29-1
J gene: TRBJ1-2
CDR3 protein: SVYVPGVHYGYT